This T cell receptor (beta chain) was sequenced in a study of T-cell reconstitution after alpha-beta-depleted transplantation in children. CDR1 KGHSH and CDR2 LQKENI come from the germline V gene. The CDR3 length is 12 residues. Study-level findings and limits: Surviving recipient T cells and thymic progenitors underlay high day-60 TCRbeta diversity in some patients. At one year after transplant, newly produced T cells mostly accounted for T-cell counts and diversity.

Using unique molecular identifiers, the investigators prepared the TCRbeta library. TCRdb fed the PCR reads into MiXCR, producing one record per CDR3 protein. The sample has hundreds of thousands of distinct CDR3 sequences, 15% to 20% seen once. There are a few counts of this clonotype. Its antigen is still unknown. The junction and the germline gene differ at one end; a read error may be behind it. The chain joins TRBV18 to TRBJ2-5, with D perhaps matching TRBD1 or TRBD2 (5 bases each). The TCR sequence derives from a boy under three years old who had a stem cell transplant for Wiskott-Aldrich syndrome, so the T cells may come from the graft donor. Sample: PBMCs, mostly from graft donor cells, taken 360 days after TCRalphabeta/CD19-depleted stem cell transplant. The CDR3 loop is CASSHRDGDRRF. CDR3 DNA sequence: TGTGCCAGCTCTCACCGGGACGGTGATAGACGCTTC.